One sample yielded the 31 T cell receptor beta chains listed below, sequenced in a study of naive and memory T cell subsets. Both TRBC1 and TRBC2 were covered by a beta constant-region primer of two equimolar oligonucleotides. TCRdb ran MiXCR on the UMI-ligation and nested PCR reads and lists one entry per CDR3 protein. The sample includes about 21,000 distinct CDR3 sequences, approximately 10% seen only once; the top ten take 15% to 20%. Sample: central memory CD8+ T cells from blood. These receptors were taken from a human donor in good health.

The sample holds many counts of this clonotype. The gene calls are TRBV20-1 and TRBJ1-4; TRBD1 aligns across 8 bases. V lost 6 bases, J lost 4 bases, and 13 bases stayed unmatched. The CDR3 contains 16 residues. Germline assignment: CDR1 DFQATT and CDR2 SNEGSKA (reference sequence). The chain's CDR3 is CSAFDRGRASNEKLFF. CDR3 coding DNA: TGCAGTGCCTTTGACAGGGGTCGAGCAAGTAATGAAAAACTGTTTTTT.

This clonotype ranks as medium-sized. The V and J genes are TRBV28 and TRBJ1-5; maybe TRBD1 (5 bases). Trimming shortened V by 9 bases and J by 0 bases, and 15 bases separated the two germline ends. The germline V gene encodes CDR1 MDHEN and CDR2 SYDVKM. There are 15 residues in the CDR3. CDR3 protein: CASSRVRFSNQPQHF. CDR3 in DNA: TGTGCCAGTTCCAGGGTGAGGTTTAGCAATCAGCCCCAGCATTTT.

This clonotype occurred many times. This rearrangement joins TRBV4-3 to TRBJ2-1; D is possibly TRBD2 (6 bases). The CDR3 is made up of 18 amino acids. Trimming took off 0 bases at V and 4 bases at J, with 19 bases between the two ends. Germline V gene lookup returns CDR1 LGHNA and CDR2 YSLEER. Here the CDR3 DNA reads TGCGCCAGCAGCCAAGATTGGAGGGAGCTACTCTCTTACAATGAGCAGTTCTTC. Its protein is CASSQDWRELLSYNEQFF.

This clonotype was detected many times. The V gene is TRBV4-3, the J gene TRBJ2-7; 8 bases map to TRBD1. Germline trimming cut 2 bases from V and 7 bases from J; bases unmatched to any gene: 4. The CDR3 covers 13 residues. CDR1 LGHNA and CDR2 YSLEER come from the germline V gene. Here the CDR3 DNA reads TGCGCCAGCAGCCAACGGACAGGGCGAGAGCAGTACTTC. The encoded protein is CASSQRTGREQYF.

In nucleotides, the CDR3 is TGTGCCAGCAGCCAGGGGGGATGGGACACTGAAGCTTTCTTT. Its protein product is CASSQGGWDTEAFF. The chain has TRBV14 and TRBJ1-1; weak D call: TRBD1 (5 bases). V was shortened by 3 bases and J by 3 bases, with 11 bases between the two germline ends. The CDR3 spans 14 residues. Germline assignment: CDR1 SGHDN and CDR2 FVKESK.

This clonotype is labeled as medium-sized (0.01 to 0.1%). The chain recombines TRBV12-3 or TRBV12-4 with TRBJ2-3; no reliable D call. This CDR3 has 14 amino acids. V lost 2 bases to trimming and J lost 0 bases, with 6 bases between them. CDR3 residues: CASSLFGSTDTQYF. In nucleotides, the CDR3 is TGTGCCAGCAGTTTATTCGGGAGCACAGATACGCAGTATTTT.

J is TRBJ1-5 and V is TRBV10-2; D ambiguous. The CDR3 extends over 14 amino acids. Germline loops: CDR1 WSHSY, CDR2 SAAADI. V was cut by 6 bases and J by 8 bases, with 17 bases left in between. CDR3 sequence: CASRDSSRGKPQHF. The DNA of the CDR3 is TGCGCCAGCAGGGACTCCAGCCGGGGTAAGCCCCAGCATTTT.

In this sample, this clonotype turned up many times. The CDR3 loop is CSVVTGKPQETQYF. The CDR3 DNA reads as TGCAGCGTTGTGACAGGGAAGCCCCAAGAGACCCAGTACTTC. This chain links TRBV29-1 with TRBJ2-5; the match to TRBD1 covers 7 bases. The length of the CDR3 is 14 residues. V trimming: 4 bases; J trimming: 1 base; junction bases outside the gene matches: 6. Germline V CDR1 and CDR2: SQVTM, ANQGSEA.

The rearrangement uses TRBV6-1 and TRBJ1-2, with 11 bases that match TRBD1. This CDR3 has 16 residues. The V segment lost 5 bases and the J segment 8 bases; nucleotides outside the gene matches: 13. Germline-derived CDR1 and CDR2 are MNHNS and SASEGT. CDR3: CASSKSGGQGARGYTF. The CDR3 DNA sequence: TGTGCCAGCAGTAAAAGCGGCGGACAGGGGGCGCGGGGCTACACCTTC.

Many counts were recorded for this clonotype. The J gene is TRBJ2-5, the V gene TRBV2, with a weak D call TRBD2 (6 bases). This CDR3 is 14 amino acids long. V was trimmed by 8 bases and J by 5 bases, leaving 18 bases between them. Germline assignment: CDR1 SNHLY and CDR2 FYNNEI. CDR3 in DNA: TGTGCCAGCTTCAATGGAGGGGCAAGGGAGACCCAGTACTTC. Protein sequence: CASFNGGARETQYF.

A few counts support this clonotype. This chain uses TRBV2 with TRBJ2-2; unclear D gene. V shed 6 bases and J shed 3 bases, with 2 bases lying between them. The CDR3 contains 11 residues. Germline V lookup: CDR1 SNHLY, CDR2 FYNNEI. This chain's CDR3 is CASSYTGELFF. Here the CDR3 DNA reads TGTGCCAGCAGCTACACCGGGGAGCTGTTTTTT.

A few counts support this clonotype. V is TRBV7-8 and J is TRBJ2-7; weak D call: TRBD2 (6 bases). The ends were cut back, 7 bases at V and 2 bases at J, with 18 bases in the middle. The CDR3 has 15 residues. Germline CDR1 reads SGHVS; CDR2 reads FQNEAQ. In nucleotides, the CDR3 is TGTGCCAGCACCCCGGGGGTGGCCGGGACCTACGAGCAGTACTTC. As protein: CASTPGVAGTYEQYF.

This clonotype appeared a few times. The rearrangement uses TRBV9 and TRBJ2-6; 7 nucleotides match TRBD2. V trimming: 4 bases; J trimming: 0 bases; junction bases outside the gene matches: 7. Germline loops: CDR1 SGDLS, CDR2 YYNGEE. This CDR3 contains 17 residues. The CDR3 spells CASSPGGGVSGANVLTF. The CDR3 bases are TGTGCCAGCAGCCCGGGGGGAGGGGTCTCTGGGGCCAACGTCCTGACTTTC. Full variable domain (missing parts from reference TRBV9 and TRBJ2-6): DSGVTQTPKHLITATGQRVTLRCSPRSGDLSVYWYQQSLDQGLQFLIQYYNGEERAKGNILERFSAQQFPDLHSELNLSSLELGDSALYFCASSPGGGVSGANVLTFGAGSRLTVL.

In its sample, this clonotype was seen many times. The chain recombines TRBV7-9 with TRBJ2-7, with D perhaps matching TRBD1 (6 bases). The germline V gene has CDR1 SEHNR and CDR2 FQNEAQ (reference sequence). The ends were cut back, 2 bases at V and 5 bases at J, with 13 bases in the middle. The CDR3 extends over 14 amino acids. The CDR3 loop is CASSLPEDRHEQYF. In DNA form, the CDR3 reads TGTGCCAGCAGCTTACCTGAGGACAGACACGAGCAGTACTTC.

The V and J genes are TRBV20-1 and TRBJ2-7; 8 bases map to TRBD2. CDR1 and CDR2 (germline): DFQATT, SNEGSKA (reference sequence). J lost 3 bases, V lost 4 bases, and 11 bases had no gene match. This CDR3 comprises 15 residues. CDR3 DNA sequence: TGCAGTGCTACACCGGGACTAGGGGGATACTACGAGCAGTACTTC. Translated: CSATPGLGGYYEQYF.

The gene calls are TRBV5-5 and TRBJ2-7; possibly TRBD1 or TRBD2 for D (5 bases each). CDR3 length: 14 residues. With 4 bases removed from V and 2 bases from J, the gap between germline ends came to 13 bases. The germline gives CDR1 SGHKS, CDR2 YYEKEE (reference sequence). The DNA of the CDR3 is TGTGCCAGCAGCCTGGGGACGGGAACCTACGAGCAGTACTTC. Translation: CASSLGTGTYEQYF.

This clonotype showed up just a few times. V is TRBV2 and J is TRBJ2-5, with D uncertain. Trimming removed 7 bases at V and 0 bases at J, with 6 bases between. This CDR3 contains 12 residues. Looked up from germline, CDR1 is SNHLY and CDR2 is FYNNEI. The CDR3 reads CASTLDQETQYF. The CDR3 region has the DNA TGTGCCAGCACCCTTGACCAAGAGACCCAGTACTTC.

This chain connects TRBV7-9 to TRBJ1-1; D may be TRBD1 (5 bases). The CDR3 runs 15 residues. CDR1 is SEHNR and CDR2 is FQNEAQ in the germline V gene (reference sequence). V was trimmed by 5 bases and J by 4 bases, leaving 17 bases between them. The CDR3 DNA is TGTGCCAGCAGCCCCTCAAGAGTGGGGGGCACTGAAGCTTTCTTT. This translates into CASSPSRVGGTEAFF. Variable domain in full (rest from reference TRBV7-9 and TRBJ1-1): DTGVSQNPRHKITKRGQNVTFRCDPISEHNRLYWYRQTLGQGPEFLTYFQNEAQLEKSRLLSDRFSAERPKGSFSTLEIQRTEQGDSAMYLCASSPSRVGGTEAFFGQGTRLTVV.

This clonotype was detected only a few times. The chain links TRBV13 to TRBJ2-5; D possibly corresponds to TRBD1 (6 bases). V lost 0 bases to trimming and J lost 7 bases, with 21 bases between them. The germline gives CDR1 PRHDT, CDR2 FYEKMQ (reference sequence). The CDR3 totals 17 residues. The CDR3 DNA follows: TGTGCCAGCAGCTTAGGCCTCGTCAGGGGATACATAGGGACCCAGTACTTC. Its translation is CASSLGLVRGYIGTQYF.

The table lists this clonotype with many counts. The chain combines TRBV6-5 with TRBJ1-6; 9 bases are a match to TRBD1. Trimming removed 5 bases from V and 9 bases from J; junction bases left unmatched: 11. The CDR3 is made up of 16 amino acids. Germline V gene sequence: CDR1 MNHEY, CDR2 SVGAGI. The CDR3 sequence is CASSPVLTGGLSPLHF. In DNA form, the CDR3 reads TGTGCCAGCAGTCCGGTCCTTACAGGGGGCCTTTCACCCCTCCACTTT.

This clonotype showed up just a few times. V is TRBV10-2 and J is TRBJ1-2; the match to TRBD1 covers 9 bases. The junction had 12 bases not matched to a gene; V was cut back by 0 bases and J by 4 bases. The CDR3 sequence is 18 residues long. Germline CDR1 and CDR2: WSHSY and SAAADI. CDR3 DNA sequence: TGCGCCAGCAGTGAGTCGGGACAGGGAGTGGGGATAGTCTATGGCTACACCTTC. Protein sequence: CASSESGQGVGIVYGYTF.

The V and J genes are TRBV29-1 and TRBJ2-5; D gene unclear. Germline V gene lookup returns CDR1 SQVTM and CDR2 ANQGSEA. CDR3 size: 17 residues. Trimming took 4 bases from V and 4 from J, leaving 25 bases between them. The CDR3 region is CSVVDPARLNWGETQYF. CDR3 sequence (DNA): TGCAGCGTTGTAGACCCAGCGAGGCTGAACTGGGGAGAGACCCAGTACTTC.

This clonotype was found a few times. The chain combines TRBV27 with TRBJ1-5, with D hard to call. With 6 bases removed from V and 5 bases from J, the gap between germline ends came to 11 bases. This CDR3 comprises 13 residues. Germline CDR1 is MNHEY and CDR2 is SMNVEV (reference sequence). CDR3 nucleotide sequence: TGTGCCAGCAGCTGGGAGGGAGATCAGCCCCAGCATTTT. This codes for CASSWEGDQPQHF.

A note on this clonotype: A much more abundant neighbour one base away suggests this may be a read error. The CDR3: CVISPADRVEETQYF. The CDR3 DNA is TGTGTCATCAGTCCCGCCGACAGGGTTGAAGAGACCCAGTACTTC. V is TRBV10-3 and J is TRBJ2-5, with 7 bases aligning to TRBD1. Per germline, CDR1 ENHRY and CDR2 SYGVKD. CDR3 length equals 15 residues.

A note on this clonotype: This may arise from a read error, as a much more abundant clone is one base away. The chain employs TRBV15 and TRBJ2-4, with D possibly TRBD2 on 5 matching bases. V lost 0 bases and J 4 bases, leaving 10 bases between the germline ends. The germline gives CDR1 LNHNV, CDR2 YYDKDF (reference sequence). The CDR3 consists of 15 residues. CDR3 sequence (DNA): TGTGCCACCAGCAGAGATCGCTCGGGGAAAAACATTCAGTACTTC. Its protein is CATSRDRSGKNIQYF.

This clonotype was seen only a few times. The chain links TRBV9 to TRBJ2-7; 15 nucleotides line up with TRBD2. Germline V CDR1 and CDR2: SGDLS, YYNGEE. V was pared by 3 bases and J by 0 bases, with 1 base of the junction left unmatched. CDR3 size: 16 residues. The CDR3 DNA reads TGTGCCAGCAGCGCGGGACTAGCGGGAGGCTCCTACGAGCAGTACTTC. Amino acids: CASSAGLAGGSYEQYF. Filled out from reference TRBV9 and TRBJ2-7, the complete variable domain reads DSGVTQTPKHLITATGQRVTLRCSPRSGDLSVYWYQQSLDQGLQFLIQYYNGEERAKGNILERFSAQQFPDLHSELNLSSLELGDSALYFCASSAGLAGGSYEQYFGPGTRLTVT.

This clonotype was counted ten times or more. The J gene is TRBJ2-7, the V gene TRBV3-1; D may correspond to TRBD1 or TRBD2 (5 bases each). In germline, CDR1 is LGHDT, CDR2 YNNKEL (reference sequence). The CDR3 sequence is 16 residues long. V was cut by 1 base and J by 3 bases, with 16 bases left in between. CDR3 residues: CASSQAGRRSIYEQYF. The CDR3 DNA reads TGTGCCAGCAGCCAAGCAGGGCGGAGGTCAATCTACGAGCAGTACTTC.

This sequence joins TRBV7-3 and TRBJ2-7, with D perhaps matching TRBD2 (6 bases). Trimming removed 3 bases from V and 5 bases from J, with 17 bases in between. CDR1 is SGHTA and CDR2 is FQGTGA in the germline V gene. The CDR3 is 15 residues long. The CDR3 region is CASSLSAGTVDEQYF. CDR3 DNA sequence: TGTGCCAGCAGCTTGTCCGCCGGGACTGTTGACGAGCAGTACTTC.

Only a few counts were recorded for this clonotype. The rearrangement links TRBV5-6 to TRBJ1-2; D perhaps matches TRBD1 (6 bases). CDR3 size: 14 residues. Germline assignment: CDR1 SGHDT and CDR2 YYEEEE. The ends were cut back, 5 bases at V and 4 bases at J, with 15 bases in the middle. The CDR3 sequence: CASRPDRVPYGYTF. The CDR3 DNA reads as TGTGCCAGCAGACCGGACAGAGTACCCTATGGCTACACCTTC.

V and J are TRBV7-2 and TRBJ2-5, with 9 bases fitting TRBD1. J lost 6 bases, V lost 2 bases, and 10 bases had no gene match. The CDR3 length is 16 residues. Germline CDR1 is SGHTA and CDR2 is FQGNSA. CDR3 in amino acids: CASSLSGTGSRKTQYF. CDR3 nucleotides: TGTGCCAGCAGCTTATCCGGGACAGGGAGTCGGAAGACCCAGTACTTC.

This clonotype has ten or more counts. The V call is TRBV2, the J call TRBJ2-5; 9 nucleotides match TRBD1. CDR1 and CDR2 from the germline V gene are SNHLY and FYNNEI. CDR3 length: 15 residues. The V gene end was trimmed by 4 bases and the J gene end by 1 base; junction bases not matched to a gene: 4. The DNA for the CDR3 is TGTGCCAGCAGTGCAGGGACAGGGCCCCAAGAGACCCAGTACTTC. Translating it yields CASSAGTGPQETQYF.